This note documents a single T cell receptor (beta chain) sequence. These data are taken from a study of shared clonotypes between healthy human individuals. Study-wide context: The composition of the donors was a couple of women and a few men aged 18 to 49. Each donor's CD4 naive and CD4 memory cells filled three plates apiece, CD8 naive two, and CD8 memory one.

This CDR3 has 15 residues. Germline loops: CDR1 MNHEY, CDR2 SMNVEV (reference sequence). The germline V and J ends were trimmed by 2 bases and 1 base, with 11 bases remaining between them. In the source study's methods: Quality scores were absent from the junction-only immunoSEQ sequences, so filtering differed. Sequencing used immunoSEQ multiplex PCR; TCRdb keeps in-frame clones, though not all of them. V, J and clone size are those of that table, while D and trimming were read from the DNA. The table lists about 2.3 million clones, just under 95% of them singletons, with around 0.38% in the top ten. CD4+ cell separation produced CD45RA+ naive and CD45RA-negative memory subsets.

What was sequenced was naive CD4+ T cells from PBMCs. Described subset: CD45RA+ positively selected. This TCR derives from a man aged 18 to 30 in good health. Some clones in this sample may be carry-over from other donors' samples. V and J are TRBV27 and TRBJ1-1; the D gene is possibly TRBD1 (6 bases). As DNA, the CDR3 is TGTGCCAGCAGTTTACGCAGGGGCTCGAACACTGAAGCTTTCTTT. It encodes CASSLRRGSNTEAFF.